These 21 T cell receptor beta chains were sequenced from one sample in a study of blood T cell repertoires in COVID-19 (dated by TCRdb to 2019 to 2021). Libraries came from the immunoSEQ multiplex PCR assay. TCRdb holds this immuneACCESS table with in-frame rearrangements only. Some clones are missing; in checked studies, unresolved V genes explain under half, and the rest has no known cause. The sample includes some 700,000 clones, with about nine tenths observed a single time. The ten largest make up 0.2% to 0.3% of the sample. The source material was peripheral blood. The source of these receptors is a woman aged 18-29 years with acute or convalescent COVID-19.

With respect to this clone: This CDR3 is also generated by other DNA sequences in the sample. As DNA, the CDR3 is TGTGCCAGCAGTTACTCTCGGGGGGCCACCTACGAGCAGTACTTC. This encodes CASSYSRGATYEQYF. V is TRBV6-5 and J is TRBJ2-7; perhaps TRBD2 as D (7 bases). V shed 0 bases and J shed 2 bases, with 11 bases lying between them. Germline V gene lookup returns CDR1 MNHEY and CDR2 SVGAGI. The CDR3 is 15 amino acids.

This clone appeared once. The rearrangement links TRBV21-1 to TRBJ1-1. TRBV21-1 represents a pseudogene. This CDR3 is 14 amino acids long. The CDR3 DNA reads as TGTGCCAGCAGCAAAAGGGGAGGGGGCACTGAAGCTTTCTTT. Translating gives CASSKRGGGTEAFF.

The chain is built from TRBV25-1 and TRBJ1-1; weak D call: TRBD1 (6 bases). V was cut by 6 bases and J by 4 bases, with 15 bases left in between. The CDR3 length is 14 residues. CDR1 is MGHDK and CDR2 is SYGVNS in the germline V gene. The CDR3 DNA reads TGTGCCAGCAGACAAACAGGGACCGGCACTGAAGCTTTCTTT. This sequence encodes CASRQTGTGTEAFF.

This chain connects TRBV27 to TRBJ1-1; D not certain. This CDR3 has 14 amino acids. With 8 bases removed from V and 2 bases from J, the gap between germline ends came to 15 bases. Germline lookup yields CDR1 MNHEY and CDR2 SMNVEV (reference sequence). For the CDR3, the DNA is TGTGCCAGCCCCAGAGGGCTTAAAAACACTGAAGCTTTCTTT. Translation: CASPRGLKNTEAFF.

The chain recombines TRBV6-5 with TRBJ2-7, with 10 positions matching TRBD1. This CDR3 region has 16 residues. Germline V CDR1 and CDR2: MNHEY, SVGAGI. Germline trimming cut 4 bases from V and 1 base from J; bases unmatched to any gene: 7. The DNA of the CDR3 is TGTGCCAGCAGTTCAGCCGGGACAGGGGCATCCTACGAGCAGTACTTC. Amino acids: CASSSAGTGASYEQYF.

The chain recombines TRBV30 with TRBJ1-1; tentative D call: TRBD1 (5 bases). V was cut by 2 bases and J by 6 bases, with 16 bases left in between. CDR3 length: 14 residues. The germline CDR1 and CDR2 sequences are GTSNPN and SVGIG (reference sequence). CDR3 amino acids: CAWSPGAGGSEAFF. The DNA of the CDR3 is TGTGCCTGGAGTCCGGGAGCTGGGGGTTCTGAAGCTTTCTTT.

V and J are TRBV7-6 and TRBJ1-4; a possible D gene is TRBD1 (5 bases). The CDR3 consists of 13 residues. CDR1 and CDR2 from the germline V gene are SGHVS and FNYEAQ. V was trimmed by 2 bases and J by 8 bases, leaving 9 bases between them. CDR3 in DNA: TGTGCCAGCAGCTTACGGGGGATGGAAAAACTGTTTTTT. Amino acid sequence: CASSLRGMEKLFF.

The chain links TRBV7-2 to TRBJ1-5, with D perhaps TRBD1 (5 bases). Trimming shortened V by 0 bases and J by 7 bases, and 16 bases separated the two germline ends. Germline-derived CDR1 and CDR2 are SGHTA and FQGNSA. This CDR3 contains 16 residues. The DNA for the CDR3 is TGTGCCAGCAGCTTAGCGCCCCAGGGAACAGGCCAGCCCCAGCATTTT. Translated: CASSLAPQGTGQPQHF.

The chain uses TRBV6-5 and TRBJ1-1; TRBD1 agrees at 7 bases. CDR3 length: 15 residues. The trim removed 9 bases at V and 1 base at J, leaving 11 bases unmatched. The germline V gene has CDR1 MNHEY and CDR2 SVGAGI. The CDR3 sequence is CASSTKQGTNTEAFF. For the CDR3, the DNA is TGTGCCAGTAGTACAAAACAGGGGACGAACACTGAAGCTTTCTTT.

The chain carries TRBV7-6 and TRBJ1-2; 7 positions match TRBD1. V shed 5 bases, J shed 2 bases, and the junction held 8 bases outside the gene matches. CDR3 size: 15 residues. Germline values: CDR1 SGHVS, CDR2 FNYEAQ. The CDR3 nucleotides are TGTGCCAGCAGCCGAACCAGGGGGTCCAACTATGGCTACACCTTC. Encoded protein: CASSRTRGSNYGYTF.

V usage is TRBV19 and J usage is TRBJ2-2; a possible D gene is TRBD2 (7 bases). Per the germline V gene, CDR1 is LNHDA and CDR2 is SQIVND (reference sequence). The CDR3 spans 15 residues. The V and J ends lost 5 bases and 7 bases respectively, with 17 bases between them. This CDR3 is CASSVVGGLVGELFF. The CDR3 DNA reads TGTGCCAGTAGTGTAGTCGGGGGGCTGGTCGGGGAGCTGTTTTTT.

The chain has TRBV24-1 and TRBJ1-2; D call uncertain. Looked up from germline, CDR1 is KGHDR and CDR2 is SFDVKD. Trimming took off 1 base at V and 5 bases at J, with 10 bases between the two ends. This CDR3 has 14 amino acids. The CDR3 DNA follows: TGTGCCACCAGTGATTTAGTCCCTCGGTATGGCTACACCTTC. Its translation is CATSDLVPRYGYTF.

This clone has a handful of counts. The chain joins TRBV6-5 to TRBJ2-7; D perhaps matches TRBD1 (6 bases). The V gene's germline CDR1 is MNHEY and CDR2 SVGAGI. CDR3 length: 14 amino acids. Between the trimmed V and J ends, which lost 6 bases and 2 bases, there was a span of 14 bases. DNA of the CDR3: TGTGCCAGCAGACAGGGCTATCCCCCCTACGAGCAGTACTTC. It specifies CASRQGYPPYEQYF.

CDR3 coding DNA: TGTGCCAGTAGTATCATGCTAAATCAGCCCCAGCATTTT. It specifies CASSIMLNQPQHF. The chain combines TRBV19 with TRBJ1-5; D remains unclear. With 3 bases removed from V and 4 bases from J, the gap between germline ends came to 7 bases. Germline values: CDR1 LNHDA, CDR2 SQIVND (reference sequence). The CDR3 spans 13 residues.

The chain joins TRBV19 to TRBJ1-5; D remains ambiguous. The V end was cut by 4 bases, the J end by 2 bases, with 24 bases between. The V gene's germline CDR1 is LNHDA and CDR2 SQIVND (reference sequence). The CDR3 is 19 amino acids. The chain's CDR3 is CASSSPRTRSGVRNQPQHF. DNA of the CDR3: TGTGCCAGTAGTAGCCCCCGGACCCGAAGCGGGGTTCGCAATCAGCCCCAGCATTTT.

The rearrangement joins TRBV7-6 to TRBJ1-3; the match to TRBD1 covers 9 bases. CDR1 is SGHVS and CDR2 is FNYEAQ in the germline V gene. Germline trimming cut 0 bases from V and 8 bases from J; bases unmatched to any gene: 5. This CDR3 has 15 amino acids. The CDR3 DNA follows: TGTGCCAGCAGCTTAGCTGGGACAGGGAGAGACACCATATATTTT. As protein: CASSLAGTGRDTIYF. Full variable domain (missing parts from reference TRBV7-6 and TRBJ1-3): GAGVSQSPRYKVTKRGQDVALRCDPISGHVSLYWYRQALGQGPEFLTYFNYEAQQDKSGLPNDRFSAERPEGSISTLTIQRTEQRDSAMYRCASSLAGTGRDTIYFGEGSWLTVV.

V usage is TRBV18 and J usage is TRBJ1-1; D gene unclear. The CDR3 has 16 amino acids. The germline V gene encodes CDR1 KGHSH and CDR2 LQKENI. Trimming cost V 3 bases and J 0 bases, with 14 bases left between them. CDR3 bases: TGTGCCAGCTCACCGAACCCGGGTTATATGAACACTGAAGCTTTCTTT. It codes for CASSPNPGYMNTEAFF. The whole variable domain, filled in from reference TRBV18 and TRBJ1-1, reads NAGVMQNPRHLVRRRGQEARLRCSPMKGHSHVYWYRQLPEEGLKFMVYLQKENIIDESGMPKERFSAEFPKEGPSILRIQQVVRGDSAAYFCASSPNPGYMNTEAFFGQGTRLTVV.

The chain uses TRBV9 and TRBJ2-2; D call uncertain. The CDR3 extends over 17 amino acids. Germline loops: CDR1 SGDLS, CDR2 YYNGEE. V was shortened by 1 base and J by 0 bases, with 13 bases between the two germline ends. CDR3 residues: CASSVSRENANTGELFF. The CDR3 DNA follows: TGTGCCAGCAGCGTATCCCGAGAGAACGCGAACACCGGGGAGCTGTTTTTT.

The chain recombines TRBV7-6 with TRBJ1-1; D unresolved. CDR3 length: 14 residues. CDR1 is SGHVS and CDR2 is FNYEAQ in the germline V gene. The V gene lost 5 bases and the J gene lost 5 bases, with 15 bases spanning the gap. This CDR3 is CASSEGLIRTEAFF. CDR3 bases: TGTGCCAGCAGCGAGGGCCTTATCCGTACTGAAGCTTTCTTT.

This chain joins TRBV3-1 (or the pseudogene TRBV3-2) and TRBJ1-6; possible D gene TRBD1, 5 bases. This CDR3 has 12 amino acids. CDR1 and CDR2 from the germline V gene are LGHDT and YNNKEL (reference sequence). V gave up 5 bases and J gave up 9 bases, with 8 bases separating them. The CDR3 sequence is CASSARGSPLHF. The CDR3 coding sequence is TGTGCCAGCAGCGCAAGGGGTTCACCCCTCCACTTT.

This sequence joins TRBV5-1 and TRBJ2-5, with a weak D call TRBD2 (6 bases). CDR3 length: 15 residues. Trimming removed 1 base from V and 5 bases from J, with 15 bases in between. The V gene's germline CDR1 is SGHRS and CDR2 YFSETQ. DNA for the CDR3: TGCGCCAGCAGCTTGTTTAGCGGCCCAGGGGAGACCCAGTACTTC. This encodes CASSLFSGPGETQYF.